This TCR beta chain was obtained from a study of OX40 agonist ivuxolimab in advanced cancers. Germline V lookup: CDR1 SGHRS, CDR2 YFSETQ. There are 16 residues in the CDR3. Trimming took 4 bases from V and 1 from J; bases not matched to a gene: 11. TCRdb keeps only in-frame clones here, not all; method: immunoSEQ multiplex PCR. The table records tens of thousands of clones, 90% to 95% of them present only once. The chain has TRBV5-1 and TRBJ2-7, with 7 bases fitting TRBD1. The sequences come from CD4+ or CD8+ T cells sorted from blood, collected in a trial of the OX40 agonist ivuxolimab. The receptor's source is an adult with an advanced solid tumor such as melanoma, head and neck, liver or kidney cancer. CDR3 nucleotide sequence: TGCGCCAGCAGCGCAATGACAGGGCACAGGTCCTACGAGCAGTACTTC. It encodes CASSAMTGHRSYEQYF. Looking up the rest from reference TRBV5-1 and TRBJ2-7 gives the full variable domain: KAGVTQTPRYLIKTRGQQVTLSCSPISGHRSVSWYQQTPGQGLQFLFEYFSETQRNKGNFPGRFSGRQFSNSRSEMNVSTLELGDSALYLCASSAMTGHRSYEQYFGPGTRLTVT.